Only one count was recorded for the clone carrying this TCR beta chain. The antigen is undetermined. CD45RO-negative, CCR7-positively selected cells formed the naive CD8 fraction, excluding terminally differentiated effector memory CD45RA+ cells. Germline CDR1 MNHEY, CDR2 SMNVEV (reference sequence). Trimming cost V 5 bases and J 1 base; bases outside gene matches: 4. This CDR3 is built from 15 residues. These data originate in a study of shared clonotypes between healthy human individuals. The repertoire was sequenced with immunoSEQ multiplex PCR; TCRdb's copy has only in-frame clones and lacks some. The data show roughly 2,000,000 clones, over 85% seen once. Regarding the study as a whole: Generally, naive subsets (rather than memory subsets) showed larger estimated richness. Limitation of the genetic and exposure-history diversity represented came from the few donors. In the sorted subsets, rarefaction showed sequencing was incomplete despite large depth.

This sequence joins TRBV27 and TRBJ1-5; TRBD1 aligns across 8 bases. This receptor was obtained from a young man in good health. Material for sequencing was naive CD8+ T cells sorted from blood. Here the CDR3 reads CASSTGGGSNQPQHF. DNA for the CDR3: TGTGCCAGCAGTACAGGGGGGGGCAGCAATCAGCCCCAGCATTTT.